This T cell receptor beta chain was found in a study of T cell changes during pregnancy in multiple sclerosis. Data came from immunoSEQ multiplex PCR; TCRdb stores just in-frame clones and leaves some out. This table has some 59,000 clones, approximately 90% appearing once. This clone was recorded once. The CDR3 consists of 14 residues. Deletions cut 2 bases from V and 3 bases from J, with 10 bases between. Germline V CDR1 and CDR2: MDHEN, SYDVKM. The material was peripheral blood, obtained in the first trimester of pregnancy. The rearrangement links TRBV28 to TRBJ2-5, with D perhaps matching TRBD1 (5 bases). The receptor was isolated from a female donor with multiple sclerosis, enrolled in a pregnancy study. CDR3 region: CASSLVYRKETQYF. As DNA, the CDR3 is TGTGCCAGCAGTTTAGTTTACAGGAAAGAGACCCAGTACTTC.